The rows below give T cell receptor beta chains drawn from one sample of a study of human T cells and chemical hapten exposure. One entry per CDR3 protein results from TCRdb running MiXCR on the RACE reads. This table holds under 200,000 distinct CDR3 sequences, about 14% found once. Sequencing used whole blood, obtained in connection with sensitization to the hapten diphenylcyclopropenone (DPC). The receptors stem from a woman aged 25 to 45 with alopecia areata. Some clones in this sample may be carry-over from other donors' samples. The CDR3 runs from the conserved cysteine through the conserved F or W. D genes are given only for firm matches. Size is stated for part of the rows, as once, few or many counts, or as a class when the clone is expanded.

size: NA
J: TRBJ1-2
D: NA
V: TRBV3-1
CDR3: CASSQGGGGGNYGYTF
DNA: TGTGCCAGCAGCCAAGGGGGAGGAGGGGGAAACTATGGCTACACCTTC

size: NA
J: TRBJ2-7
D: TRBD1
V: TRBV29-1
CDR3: CSVERDRGYEQYF
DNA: TGCAGCGTTGAACGCGACAGGGGCTACGAGCAGTACTTC

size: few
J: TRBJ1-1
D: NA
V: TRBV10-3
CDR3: CAISGGRDTEAFF
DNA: TGTGCCATCAGCGGGGGCCGGGACACTGAAGCTTTCTTT

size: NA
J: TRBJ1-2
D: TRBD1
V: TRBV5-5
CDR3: CASSVDRVNGYTF
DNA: TGTGCCAGCAGCGTGGACAGGGTAAATGGCTACACCTTC

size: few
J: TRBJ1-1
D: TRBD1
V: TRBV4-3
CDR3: CASSQDRGLGTEAFF
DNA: TGCGCCAGCAGCCAAGACAGGGGGCTGGGCACTGAAGCTTTCTTT

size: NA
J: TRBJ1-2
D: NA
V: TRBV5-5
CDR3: CASSLGQNVTF
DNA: TGTGCCAGCAGCTTGGGACAGAACGTCACCTTC

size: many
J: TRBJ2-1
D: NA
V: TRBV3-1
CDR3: CASFIEGQTYNEQFF
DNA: TGTGCCAGCTTTATCGAGGGGCAAACCTACAATGAGCAGTTCTTC

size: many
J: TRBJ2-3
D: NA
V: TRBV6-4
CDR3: CASSGADTDTQYF
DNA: TGTGCCAGCAGTGGAGCAGATACAGATACGCAGTATTTT

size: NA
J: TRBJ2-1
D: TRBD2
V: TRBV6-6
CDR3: CASSPPGGLAGVVYNEQFF
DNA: TGTGCCAGCAGTCCCCCCGGGGGACTAGCGGGAGTGGTCTACAATGAGCAGTTCTTC

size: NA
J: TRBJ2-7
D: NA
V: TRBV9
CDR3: CASSRGPIYEQYF
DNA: TGTGCCAGCAGCAGAGGACCGATCTACGAGCAGTACTTC

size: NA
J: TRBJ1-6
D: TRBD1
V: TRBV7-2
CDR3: CASSAGQYNSPLHF
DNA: TGTGCCAGCTCCGCGGGACAGTATAATTCACCCCTCCACTTT

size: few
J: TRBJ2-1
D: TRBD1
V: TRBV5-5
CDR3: CASSLATGGYNEQFF
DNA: TGTGCCAGCAGCTTGGCGACAGGGGGCTACAATGAGCAGTTCTTC

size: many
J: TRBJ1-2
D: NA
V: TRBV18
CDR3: CASSPKTGPNSGYTF
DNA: TGTGCCAGCTCACCGAAGACAGGCCCCAACTCGGGCTACACCTTC

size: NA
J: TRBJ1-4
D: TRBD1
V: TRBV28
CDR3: CASSSRTGMGATNEKLFF
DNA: TGTGCCAGCAGCTCTCGGACAGGGATGGGAGCAACTAATGAAAAACTGTTTTTT

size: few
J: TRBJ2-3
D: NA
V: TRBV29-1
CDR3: CSVEGSSLRTDTQYF
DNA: TGCAGCGTTGAAGGGTCGAGCCTACGCACAGATACGCAGTATTTT

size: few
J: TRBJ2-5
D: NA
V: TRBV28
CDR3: CASADPGFEETQYF
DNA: TGTGCCAGCGCGGATCCAGGGTTCGAAGAGACCCAGTACTTC

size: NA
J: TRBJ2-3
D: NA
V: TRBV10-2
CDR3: CASSEGRGRTDTQYF
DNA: TGCGCCAGCAGTGAGGGCAGGGGCCGCACAGATACGCAGTATTTT

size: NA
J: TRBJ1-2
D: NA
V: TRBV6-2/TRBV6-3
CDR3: CASSTGAGLRGYTF
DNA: TGTGCCAGCAGTACGGGCGCAGGTCTCCGTGGCTACACCTTC

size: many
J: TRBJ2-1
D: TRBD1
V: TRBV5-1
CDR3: CASSLEGQGADEQFF
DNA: TGCGCCAGCAGCTTGGAGGGACAGGGGGCTGATGAGCAGTTCTTC

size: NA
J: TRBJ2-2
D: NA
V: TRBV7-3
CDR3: CASSLTAGGELFF
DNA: TGTGCCAGCAGCTTAACTGCGGGCGGGGAGCTGTTTTTT

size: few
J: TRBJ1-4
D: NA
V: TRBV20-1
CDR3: CSAKGPGKLFF
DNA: TGCAGTGCCAAAGGGCCGGGAAAACTGTTTTTT

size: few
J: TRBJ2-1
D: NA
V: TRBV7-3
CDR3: CASSLNREGEQFF
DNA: TGTGCCAGCAGCTTAAACAGGGAGGGTGAGCAGTTCTTC

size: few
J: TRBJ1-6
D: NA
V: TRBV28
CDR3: CASRLDRRRSPLHF
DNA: TGTGCCAGCAGACTGGACAGACGAAGGTCACCCCTCCACTTT

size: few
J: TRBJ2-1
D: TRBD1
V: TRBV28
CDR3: CASSLSGTGASF
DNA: TGTGCCAGCAGTTTATCGGGGACAGGGGCCAGCTTC

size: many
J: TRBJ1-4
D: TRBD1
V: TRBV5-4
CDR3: CASSPDRDEKLFF
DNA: TGTGCCAGCAGTCCCGACAGGGATGAAAAACTGTTTTTT

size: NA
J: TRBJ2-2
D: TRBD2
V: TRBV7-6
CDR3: CASSPAGGPGELFF
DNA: TGTGCCAGCAGCCCCGCGGGGGGGCCCGGGGAGCTGTTTTTT

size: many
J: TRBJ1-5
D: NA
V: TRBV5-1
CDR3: CASSLGGGSNQPQHF
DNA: TGCGCCAGCAGTTTGGGCGGAGGTAGCAATCAGCCCCAGCATTTT

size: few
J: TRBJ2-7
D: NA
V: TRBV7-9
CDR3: CASSLAGGGQYF
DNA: TGTGCCAGCAGCTTAGCGGGCGGCGGGCAGTACTTC

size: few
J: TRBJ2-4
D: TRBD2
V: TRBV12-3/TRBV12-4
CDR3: CASSPRGRVVAKNIQYF
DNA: TGTGCCAGCAGTCCCCGGGGGAGGGTGGTGGCCAAAAACATTCAGTACTTC

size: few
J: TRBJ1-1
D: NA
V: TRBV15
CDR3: CATSSFRRILNTEAFF
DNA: TGTGCCACCAGCAGTTTTAGGCGGATCCTGAACACTGAAGCTTTCTTT

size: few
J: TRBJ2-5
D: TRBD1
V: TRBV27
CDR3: CASSSRQGTYF
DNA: TGTGCCAGCAGTTCCCGACAGGGGACGTACTTC

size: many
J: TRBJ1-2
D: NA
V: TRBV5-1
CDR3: CASSLEGQGVYGYTF
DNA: TGCGCCAGCAGCTTGGAAGGGCAGGGAGTCTATGGCTACACCTTC

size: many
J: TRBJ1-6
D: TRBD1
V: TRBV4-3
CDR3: CASSPRDRVVNSPLHF
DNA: TGCGCCAGCAGCCCCCGTGACAGGGTGGTCAATTCACCCCTCCACTTT

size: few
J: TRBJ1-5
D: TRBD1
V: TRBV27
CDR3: CASSPPGQGDSQPQHF
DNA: TGTGCCAGCAGCCCACCGGGACAGGGGGATAGTCAGCCCCAGCATTTT

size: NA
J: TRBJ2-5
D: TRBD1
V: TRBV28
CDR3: CAISTGGSETQYF
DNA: TGTGCCATCTCAACAGGGGGCTCGGAGACCCAGTACTTC

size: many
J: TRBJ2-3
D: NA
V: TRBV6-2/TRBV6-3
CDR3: CASSPGLDTQYF
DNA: TGTGCCAGCAGCCCCGGTTTAGATACGCAGTATTTT

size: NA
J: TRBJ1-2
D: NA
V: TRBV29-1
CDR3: CSGREGYHYTF
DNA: TGCAGCGGGAGGGAGGGATACCACTACACCTTC

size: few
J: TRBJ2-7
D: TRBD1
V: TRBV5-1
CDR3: CASSFLQGAHVREQYF
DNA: TGCGCCAGCAGCTTTTTACAGGGGGCGCATGTCCGCGAGCAGTACTTC

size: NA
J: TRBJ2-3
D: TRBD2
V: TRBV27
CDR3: CASLSGRAADTQYF
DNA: TGTGCCAGCTTAAGCGGGAGGGCCGCAGATACGCAGTATTTT

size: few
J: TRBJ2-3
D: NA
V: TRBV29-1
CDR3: CSVEDHGGASSGDTQYF
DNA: TGCAGCGTTGAAGATCACGGGGGCGCGAGTTCGGGAGATACGCAGTATTTT

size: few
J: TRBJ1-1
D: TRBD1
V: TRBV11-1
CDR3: CASSLERTGATEAFF
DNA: TGTGCCAGCAGCTTAGAAAGGACAGGGGCAACTGAAGCTTTCTTT

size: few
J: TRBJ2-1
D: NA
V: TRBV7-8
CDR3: CASSSLQGNEQFF
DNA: TGTGCCAGCAGCTCCCTCCAGGGTAATGAGCAGTTCTTC

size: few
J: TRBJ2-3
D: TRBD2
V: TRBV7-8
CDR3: CASSRSGLAGMNTQYF
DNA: TGTGCCAGCAGCCGCTCCGGACTAGCGGGGATGAATACGCAGTATTTT

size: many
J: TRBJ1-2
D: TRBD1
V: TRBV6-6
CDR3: CASSSGQGALLYGYTF
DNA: TGTGCCAGCAGTTCTGGACAGGGGGCTTTACTCTATGGCTACACCTTC

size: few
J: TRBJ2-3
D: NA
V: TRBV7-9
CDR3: CASTPGTLSTDTQYF
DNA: TGTGCCAGCACCCCGGGGACACTCAGCACAGATACGCAGTATTTT

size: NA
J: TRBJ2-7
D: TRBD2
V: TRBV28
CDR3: CASSRSGGQYEQYF
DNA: TGTGCCAGCAGTCGTAGCGGGGGCCAGTACGAGCAGTACTTC

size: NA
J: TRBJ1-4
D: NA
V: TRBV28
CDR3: CAAGGREEKLFF
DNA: TGTGCCGCCGGGGGGCGCGAGGAAAAACTGTTTTTT

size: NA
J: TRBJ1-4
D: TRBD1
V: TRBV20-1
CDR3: CSASPDGTAKLFF
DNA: TGCAGTGCTAGCCCCGACGGGACAGCAAAACTGTTTTTT

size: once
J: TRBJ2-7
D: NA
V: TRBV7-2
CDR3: CASSPRRSYEQYF
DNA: TGTGCCAGCAGCCCAAGACGGAGTTACGAGCAGTACTTC

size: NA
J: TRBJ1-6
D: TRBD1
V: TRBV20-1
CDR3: CSARARDSDNSPLHF
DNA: TGCAGTGCGCGAGCCCGGGACAGCGATAATTCACCCCTCCACTTT